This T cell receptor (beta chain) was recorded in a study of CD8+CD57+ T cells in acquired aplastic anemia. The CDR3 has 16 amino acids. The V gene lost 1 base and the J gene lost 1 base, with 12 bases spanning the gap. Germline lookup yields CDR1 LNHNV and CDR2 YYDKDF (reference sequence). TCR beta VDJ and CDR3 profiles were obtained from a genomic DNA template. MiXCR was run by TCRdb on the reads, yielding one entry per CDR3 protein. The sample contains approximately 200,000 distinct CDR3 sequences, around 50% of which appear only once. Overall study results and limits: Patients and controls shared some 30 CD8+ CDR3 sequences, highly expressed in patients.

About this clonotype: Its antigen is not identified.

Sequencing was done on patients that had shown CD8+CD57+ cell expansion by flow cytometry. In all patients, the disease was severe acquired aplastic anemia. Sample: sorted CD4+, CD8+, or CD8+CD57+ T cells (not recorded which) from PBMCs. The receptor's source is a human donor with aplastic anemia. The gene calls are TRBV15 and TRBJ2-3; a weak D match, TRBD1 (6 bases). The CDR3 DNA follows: TGTGCCACCAGCAGAGGGGGAAACAGGGGCACAGATACGCAGTATTTT. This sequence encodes CATSRGGNRGTDTQYF.